This is a list of T cell receptor beta chains from one sample in a study of low-dose radiotherapy and immunotherapy resistance in tumors. TCRdb re-called the reads through MiXCR, storing one row per CDR3 protein. The data hold tens of thousands of distinct CDR3 sequences, with roughly 10% observed a single time. The sequences come from PBMCs, collected before treatment. The receptors were gathered from a female donor with ovarian cancer. Both conserved end residues are part of each CDR3. The D gene is left open where the match is weak. The size entry is marked missing in some rows and otherwise reads once, few, many or a size class.

CDR3nt: TGCAGTGCTGTACTAGCGGGCAACACCGGGGAGCTGTTTTTT
CDR3aa: CSAVLAGNTGELFF
d_gene: TRBD2
v_gene: TRBV20-1
j_gene: TRBJ2-2
abundance: many

CDR3nt: TGTGCCAGCAGCTTTTCGTATGGCTACACCTTC
CDR3aa: CASSFSYGYTF
d_gene: NA
v_gene: TRBV5-4
j_gene: TRBJ1-2
abundance: many

CDR3nt: TGTGCCAGCAGCGCTTACGGGGAGCTGTTTTTT
CDR3aa: CASSAYGELFF
d_gene: NA
v_gene: TRBV9
j_gene: TRBJ2-2
abundance: few

CDR3nt: TGCGCCAGCAGCGTGTCGGGCTACGAGCAGTACTTC
CDR3aa: CASSVSGYEQYF
d_gene: NA
v_gene: TRBV5-1
j_gene: TRBJ2-7
abundance: few

CDR3nt: TGCGCCAGCAGATGGACTAGCGGGGTAGAAGAGACCCAGTACTTC
CDR3aa: CASRWTSGVEETQYF
d_gene: TRBD2
v_gene: TRBV5-1
j_gene: TRBJ2-5
abundance: many

CDR3nt: TGTGCCAGCAGCTTGGGACCGGGTTTCGGGCAGCCCCAGCATTTT
CDR3aa: CASSLGPGFGQPQHF
d_gene: NA
v_gene: TRBV9
j_gene: TRBJ1-5
abundance: many

CDR3nt: TGTGCCAGTAGCCCGGGAGCTGGGTATGAGCAGTTCTTC
CDR3aa: CASSPGAGYEQFF
d_gene: NA
v_gene: TRBV19
j_gene: TRBJ2-1
abundance: many

CDR3nt: TGTGCCAGCAGTTTAAGGGCAGGGTTCGGACTAGCGGGACCGGCGGGCGAGACCCAGTACTTC
CDR3aa: CASSLRAGFGLAGPAGETQYF
d_gene: TRBD2
v_gene: TRBV12-3/TRBV12-4
j_gene: TRBJ2-5
abundance: many

CDR3nt: TGCAGCGCGGCGGGCTATTCCACAGATACGCAGTATTTT
CDR3aa: CSAAGYSTDTQYF
d_gene: NA
v_gene: TRBV29-1
j_gene: TRBJ2-3
abundance: medium-sized

CDR3nt: TGTGCCAGCAGCCCGGGCCCCTTAGGCGAGCAGTTCTTC
CDR3aa: CASSPGPLGEQFF
d_gene: NA
v_gene: TRBV7-6
j_gene: TRBJ2-1
abundance: many

CDR3nt: TGTGCCAGCAGTTCGAGCCTCGGATCCCAGCATTTT
CDR3aa: CASSSSLGSQHF
d_gene: NA
v_gene: TRBV12-3/TRBV12-4
j_gene: TRBJ1-5
abundance: once

CDR3nt: TGTGCCAGCAGCCCGAGCGGGGGTGGCGAGCAGTACTTC
CDR3aa: CASSPSGGGEQYF
d_gene: TRBD2
v_gene: TRBV9
j_gene: TRBJ2-7
abundance: NA

CDR3nt: TGTGCCAGCAGTTACTCGGGACAGGGTACAGATACGCAGTATTTT
CDR3aa: CASSYSGQGTDTQYF
d_gene: TRBD1
v_gene: TRBV6-6
j_gene: TRBJ2-3
abundance: many

CDR3nt: TGTGCCAGCAGCCAAACGGGAGGCTTGAACACTGAAGCTTTCTTT
CDR3aa: CASSQTGGLNTEAFF
d_gene: NA
v_gene: TRBV3-1
j_gene: TRBJ1-1
abundance: many

CDR3nt: TGTGCCAGCAGTTCTACAGGGAACGAGCAGTTCTTC
CDR3aa: CASSSTGNEQFF
d_gene: NA
v_gene: TRBV28
j_gene: TRBJ2-1
abundance: NA

CDR3nt: TGCAGTGCTAGAGACCGGACAGGGAACGAGCAGTACTTC
CDR3aa: CSARDRTGNEQYF
d_gene: TRBD1
v_gene: TRBV20-1
j_gene: TRBJ2-7
abundance: many

CDR3nt: TGTGCCAGCAGTCCCGAACAGGGGGCGCGGGGCTACACCTTC
CDR3aa: CASSPEQGARGYTF
d_gene: TRBD1
v_gene: TRBV28
j_gene: TRBJ1-2
abundance: many

CDR3nt: TGTGCCAGCAGCCGAGTCGGTGCGGCTACCCAAGAGACCCAGTACTTC
CDR3aa: CASSRVGAATQETQYF
d_gene: NA
v_gene: TRBV3-1
j_gene: TRBJ2-5
abundance: many

CDR3nt: TGTGCCAGCAGCCAGCCGGGCCCCGGATCACCCCTCCACTTT
CDR3aa: CASSQPGPGSPLHF
d_gene: NA
v_gene: TRBV3-1
j_gene: TRBJ1-6
abundance: many

CDR3nt: TGTGCCAGCAGTTTAGTACCCAACACTGAAGCTTTCTTT
CDR3aa: CASSLVPNTEAFF
d_gene: NA
v_gene: TRBV27
j_gene: TRBJ1-1
abundance: few

CDR3nt: TGCAGTGGTAAGGGCCCCTACGAGCAGTACTTC
CDR3aa: CSGKGPYEQYF
d_gene: NA
v_gene: TRBV20-1
j_gene: TRBJ2-7
abundance: NA

CDR3nt: TGTGCCAGCAGCCGGGGGAGGCAGTTCAGCTACGAGCAGTACTTC
CDR3aa: CASSRGRQFSYEQYF
d_gene: NA
v_gene: TRBV2
j_gene: TRBJ2-7
abundance: many

CDR3nt: TGTGCCAGCAACCGGAGGGCTAGCGGAACGGGGGAGACCCAGTACTTC
CDR3aa: CASNRRASGTGETQYF
d_gene: TRBD2
v_gene: TRBV3-1
j_gene: TRBJ2-5
abundance: many

CDR3nt: TGCAGTGCTCCCCGGACGACTAGCGGGAGAAATGAGCAGTTCTTC
CDR3aa: CSAPRTTSGRNEQFF
d_gene: TRBD2
v_gene: TRBV20-1
j_gene: TRBJ2-1
abundance: NA

CDR3nt: TGTGCCAGCAGAGGGGACAGTTCTAACTATGGCTACACCTTC
CDR3aa: CASRGDSSNYGYTF
d_gene: TRBD1
v_gene: TRBV6-5
j_gene: TRBJ1-2
abundance: many

CDR3nt: TGCAGTGCTATTATAGCGGGAGATAACTACAATGAGCAGTTCTTC
CDR3aa: CSAIIAGDNYNEQFF
d_gene: TRBD2
v_gene: TRBV20-1
j_gene: TRBJ2-1
abundance: many

CDR3nt: TGCGCCAGCAGCTTACCGGGGGGCTCGGATACGCAGTATTTT
CDR3aa: CASSLPGGSDTQYF
d_gene: NA
v_gene: TRBV5-1
j_gene: TRBJ2-3
abundance: many

CDR3nt: TGTGCCACCGCTTCGTGGGGAAACACCATATATTTT
CDR3aa: CATASWGNTIYF
d_gene: NA
v_gene: TRBV6-8
j_gene: TRBJ1-3
abundance: few

CDR3nt: TGTGCCAGCAGCCCGAGGGAGACTATTCGTGATGAGCAGTTCTTC
CDR3aa: CASSPRETIRDEQFF
d_gene: NA
v_gene: TRBV5-6
j_gene: TRBJ2-1
abundance: many

CDR3nt: TGCGCCAGCAGTGAGTCCGAAGGACAAAAAACCGGGGAGCTGTTTTTT
CDR3aa: CASSESEGQKTGELFF
d_gene: NA
v_gene: TRBV10-1
j_gene: TRBJ2-2
abundance: many

CDR3nt: TGTGCCAACATTAGAGGGGGCGCAGGTTACGAGCAGTACTTC
CDR3aa: CANIRGGAGYEQYF
d_gene: TRBD1
v_gene: TRBV27
j_gene: TRBJ2-7
abundance: many

CDR3nt: TGTGCCAGCTCACCAGCGGGACAGGATTACTATGGCTACACCTTC
CDR3aa: CASSPAGQDYYGYTF
d_gene: TRBD1
v_gene: TRBV18
j_gene: TRBJ1-2
abundance: many

CDR3nt: TGTGCCATCTCTAGCGGAGGGGAGACCCAGTACTTC
CDR3aa: CAISSGGETQYF
d_gene: TRBD2
v_gene: TRBV10-3
j_gene: TRBJ2-5
abundance: many

CDR3nt: TGTGCCAGCAGTTTAGCCCCCGCCAGCAATCAGCCCCAGCATTTT
CDR3aa: CASSLAPASNQPQHF
d_gene: NA
v_gene: TRBV28
j_gene: TRBJ1-5
abundance: many

CDR3nt: TGTGCCACCAGTCCTCAACAGGGAGGATCTGTTGAAGCTTTCTTT
CDR3aa: CATSPQQGGSVEAFF
d_gene: NA
v_gene: TRBV15
j_gene: TRBJ1-1
abundance: many